The sequence of this T cell receptor (beta chain) was determined in a study of vaccination and CD4 T cells after COVID-19. On the study more broadly: Sampling post-COVID took place a median around 99 days after diagnosis (range 35 to 161).

The ends were cut back, 6 bases at V and 0 bases at J, with 9 bases in the middle. Germline-derived CDR1 and CDR2 are MNHNS and SASEGT. The CDR3 loop spans 15 amino acids. Documented treatment: roughly 10-day PBMC culture with coronavirus spike peptide pools or control peptides (ViraFEST assay). Turning to this clonotype: As yet, its antigen is unknown.

With the Oncomine TCR Beta short-read assay, DNA from cultured CD4+ T cells was sequenced. Each CDR3 protein is one row after TCRdb ran MiXCR on the PCR reads. The sample comprises 18,000 or so distinct CDR3 sequences, more than 45% of which are singletons, and less than 4.5% rests with the top ten. The source material was CD4+ T cells from blood, cultured in vitro, sampled before SARS-CoV-2 vaccination. The chain uses TRBV6-1 and TRBJ2-6, with a possible D match to TRBD1 (6 bases). This receptor was taken from a human donor who had recovered from COVID-19. The chain's CDR3 is CASRDSSSGANVLTF. The CDR3 DNA is TGTGCCAGCAGGGACAGTAGCTCTGGGGCCAACGTCCTGACTTTC.